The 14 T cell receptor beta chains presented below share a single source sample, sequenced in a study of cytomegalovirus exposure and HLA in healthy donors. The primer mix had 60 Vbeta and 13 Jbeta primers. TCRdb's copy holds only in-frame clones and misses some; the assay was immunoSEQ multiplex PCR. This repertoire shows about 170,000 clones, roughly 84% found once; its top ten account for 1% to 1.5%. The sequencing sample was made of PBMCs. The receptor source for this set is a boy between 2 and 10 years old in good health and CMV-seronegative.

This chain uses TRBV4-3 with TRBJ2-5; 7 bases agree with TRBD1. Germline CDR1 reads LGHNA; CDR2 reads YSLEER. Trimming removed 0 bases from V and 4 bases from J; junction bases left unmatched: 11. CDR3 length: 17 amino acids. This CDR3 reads CASSQDQGVDRRETQYF. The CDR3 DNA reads TGCGCCAGCAGCCAAGATCAGGGGGTTGACCGGAGAGAGACCCAGTACTTC.

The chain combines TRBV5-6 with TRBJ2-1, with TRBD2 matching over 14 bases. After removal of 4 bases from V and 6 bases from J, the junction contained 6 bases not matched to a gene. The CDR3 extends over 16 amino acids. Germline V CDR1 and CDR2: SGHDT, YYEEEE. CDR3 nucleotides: TGTGCCAGCAGCCCCTTGGGACTAGCGGGAGTCAATGAGCAGTTCTTC. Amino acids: CASSPLGLAGVNEQFF.

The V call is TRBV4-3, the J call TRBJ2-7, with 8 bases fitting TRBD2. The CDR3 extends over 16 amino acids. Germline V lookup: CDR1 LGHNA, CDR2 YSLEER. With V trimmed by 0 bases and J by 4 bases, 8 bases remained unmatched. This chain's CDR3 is CASSQDRAGGAYEQYF. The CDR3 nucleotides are TGCGCCAGCAGCCAAGATAGGGCGGGAGGAGCTTACGAGCAGTACTTC.

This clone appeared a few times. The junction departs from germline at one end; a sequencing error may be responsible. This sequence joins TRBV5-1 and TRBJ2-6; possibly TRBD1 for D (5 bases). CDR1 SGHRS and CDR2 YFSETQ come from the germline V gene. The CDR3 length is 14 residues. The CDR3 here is CASSSLSGANGLTF. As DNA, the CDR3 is TGCGCCAGCAGTTCCCTCTCTGGGGCCAACGGCCTGACTTTC.

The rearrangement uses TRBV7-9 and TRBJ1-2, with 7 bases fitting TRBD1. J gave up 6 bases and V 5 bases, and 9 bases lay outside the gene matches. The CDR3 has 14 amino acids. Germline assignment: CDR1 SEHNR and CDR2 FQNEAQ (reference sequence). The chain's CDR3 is CASSATGQADGYTF. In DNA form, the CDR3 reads TGTGCCAGCAGCGCGACAGGGCAGGCGGATGGCTACACCTTC.

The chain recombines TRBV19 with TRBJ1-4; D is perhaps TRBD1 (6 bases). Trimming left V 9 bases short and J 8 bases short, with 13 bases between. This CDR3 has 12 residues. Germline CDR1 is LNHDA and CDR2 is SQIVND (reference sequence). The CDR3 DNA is TGTGCCAGCTCACAGGGTTCGGAAAAACTGTTTTTT. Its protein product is CASSQGSEKLFF.

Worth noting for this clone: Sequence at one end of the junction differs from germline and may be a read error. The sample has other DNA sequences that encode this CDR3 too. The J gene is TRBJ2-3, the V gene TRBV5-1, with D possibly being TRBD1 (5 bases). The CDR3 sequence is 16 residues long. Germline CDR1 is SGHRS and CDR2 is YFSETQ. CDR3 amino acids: CASSLILLQGQDTQYF. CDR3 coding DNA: TGCGCCAGCAGCTTGATATTATTGCAGGGCCAAGATACACAGTATTTT.

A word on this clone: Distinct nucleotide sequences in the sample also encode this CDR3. The CDR3 DNA is TGTGCCAGCAGTGAAGTTCGACCGGGAACTTCTAACTATGGCTACACCTTC. Translated, it gives CASSEVRPGTSNYGYTF. The chain couples TRBV6-1 to TRBJ1-2; D not resolved. The CDR3 is 17 residues long. The germline gives CDR1 MNHNS, CDR2 SASEGT. Trimming shortened V by 1 base and J by 0 bases, and 15 bases separated the two germline ends.

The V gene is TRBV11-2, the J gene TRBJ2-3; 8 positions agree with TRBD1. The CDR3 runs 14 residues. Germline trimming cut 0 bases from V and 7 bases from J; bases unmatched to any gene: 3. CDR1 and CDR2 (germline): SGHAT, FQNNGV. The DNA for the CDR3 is TGTGCCAGCAGCTTAGATCAGGGGGCCCATACGCAGTATTTT. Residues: CASSLDQGAHTQYF. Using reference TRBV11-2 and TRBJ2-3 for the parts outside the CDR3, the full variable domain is EAGVAQSPRYKIIEKRQSVAFWCNPISGHATLYWYQQILGQGPKLLIQFQNNGVVDDSQLPKDRFSAERLKGVDSTLKIQPAKLEDSAVYLCASSLDQGAHTQYFGPGTRLTVL.

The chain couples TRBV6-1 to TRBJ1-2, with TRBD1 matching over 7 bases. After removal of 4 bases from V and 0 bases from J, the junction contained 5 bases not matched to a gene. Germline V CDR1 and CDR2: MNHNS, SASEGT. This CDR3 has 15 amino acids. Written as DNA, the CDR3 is TGTGCCAGCAGTGGGACCGGGACAGCTAACTATGGCTACACCTTC. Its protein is CASSGTGTANYGYTF.

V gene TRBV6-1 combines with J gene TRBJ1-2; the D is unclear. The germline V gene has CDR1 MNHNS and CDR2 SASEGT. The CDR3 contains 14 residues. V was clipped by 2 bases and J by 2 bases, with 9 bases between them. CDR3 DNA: TGTGCCAGCAGTGAAAACACCAACAACTATGGCTACACCTTC. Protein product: CASSENTNNYGYTF.

CDR3 region: CASSIDAGTGYQETQYF. The CDR3 DNA is TGTGCCAGTAGTATAGACGCCGGGACAGGGTACCAAGAGACCCAGTACTTC. The chain has TRBV19 and TRBJ2-5, with TRBD1 matching over 9 bases. Trimming removed 0 bases from V and 0 bases from J; junction bases left unmatched: 5. CDR1 and CDR2 (germline): LNHDA, SQIVND (reference sequence). This CDR3 is 17 amino acids long.

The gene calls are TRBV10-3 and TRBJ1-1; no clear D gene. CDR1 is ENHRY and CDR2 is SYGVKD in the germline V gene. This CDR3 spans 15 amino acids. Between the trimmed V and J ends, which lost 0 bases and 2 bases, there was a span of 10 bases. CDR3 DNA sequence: TGTGCCATCAGTGAGTCGACTGGAGTTAACACTGAAGCTTTCTTT. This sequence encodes CAISESTGVNTEAFF.

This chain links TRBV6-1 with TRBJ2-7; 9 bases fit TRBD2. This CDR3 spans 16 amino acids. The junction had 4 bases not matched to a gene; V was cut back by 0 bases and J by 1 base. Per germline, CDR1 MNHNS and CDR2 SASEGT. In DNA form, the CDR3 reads TGTGCCAGCAGTGAAGCTCGCGGGGGGGTTTCCTACGAGCAGTACGTC. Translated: CASSEARGGVSYEQYV.